These 9 T cell receptor beta chains share one sample of origin, sequenced in a study of blood T cells in healthy people across ages. With a J-beta primer mix and a sample-barcoded 5' primer, a second PCR ran roughly 6 to 11 cycles. TCRdb called the 5' RACE reads again in MiXCR, with one record for every CDR3 protein. This sample has approximately 810,000 distinct CDR3 sequences; about 36% occur once, and the top ten carry under 15%. The sequencing input was blood. These receptors originate from a man between 18 and 35 years old in good health.

This rearrangement joins TRBV6-4 to TRBJ2-1, with 9 positions matching TRBD2. The length of the CDR3 is 16 residues. CDR1 and CDR2 from the germline V gene are MRHNA and SNTAGT. V shed 4 bases and J 4 bases; nucleotides not matched to a gene: 8. CDR3 nucleotide sequence: TGTGCCAGCAGTGTTTTAGCGGGGGCCCCGTACAATGAGCAGTTCTTC. Amino acids: CASSVLAGAPYNEQFF.

This clonotype came up many times. The rearrangement links TRBV20-1 to TRBJ2-5; the D gene is possibly TRBD1 (5 bases). The CDR3 has 14 residues. Germline V gene lookup returns CDR1 DFQATT and CDR2 SNEGSKA (reference sequence). V lost 3 bases, J lost 5 bases, and 16 bases lay in between. The CDR3 nucleotides are TGCAGTGCTAGCCCAGTCACAAAGGGGGAGACCCAGTACTTC. It codes for CSASPVTKGETQYF.

The V gene is TRBV20-1, the J gene TRBJ1-4; D unresolved. Germline CDR1 and CDR2: DFQATT and SNEGSKA (reference sequence). V was trimmed by 5 bases and J by 4 bases, leaving 11 bases between them. The CDR3 is made up of 13 amino acids. CDR3 sequence reads: CSAEKTLNEKLFF. CDR3 DNA sequence: TGCAGTGCTGAGAAAACACTTAATGAAAAACTGTTTTTT.

The chain is built from TRBV7-9 and TRBJ1-5; 7 bases align to TRBD1. With V trimmed by 5 bases and J by 6 bases, 7 bases remained unmatched. The CDR3 is 14 amino acids. Germline-derived CDR1 and CDR2 are SEHNR and FQNEAQ (reference sequence). CDR3 in amino acids: CASSHSTGVQPQHF. CDR3 DNA: TGTGCCAGCAGCCATTCAACAGGGGTTCAGCCCCAGCATTTT.

This clonotype was seen more than once but under ten times. The chain joins TRBV10-3 to TRBJ2-5; TRBD2 aligns across 12 bases. CDR1 ENHRY and CDR2 SYGVKD come from the germline V gene. This CDR3 region has 16 residues. The trim removed 8 bases at V and 11 bases at J, leaving 18 bases unmatched. The CDR3 DNA sequence: TGTGCCATCCGGAGACTAGCGGGGGACCTAACGGATGAGCAGTACTTC. It translates to CAIRRLAGDLTDEQYF.

V gene TRBV30 combines with J gene TRBJ2-7; the match to TRBD1 covers 9 bases. Germline CDR1 and CDR2: GTSNPN and SVGIG (reference sequence). This CDR3 has 13 residues. V dropped 2 bases and J dropped 7; count of bases not matched to a gene: 6. The CDR3 protein is CAWSRTGAWEQYF. The DNA for the CDR3 is TGTGCCTGGAGTCGGACAGGGGCGTGGGAGCAGTACTTC.

The chain couples TRBV7-2 to TRBJ1-2; no definite D call. This CDR3 comprises 16 residues. V was cut by 2 bases and J by 1 base, with 14 bases left in between. Germline V gene lookup returns CDR1 SGHTA and CDR2 FQGNSA. In DNA form, the CDR3 reads TGTGCCAGCAGCTTAACGAGCAGTAATTATAACTATGGCTACACCTTC. The encoded protein is CASSLTSSNYNYGYTF.

In this sample, this clonotype turned up many times. The rearrangement joins TRBV5-1 to TRBJ2-5, with unresolved D. V lost 0 bases and J lost 5, with 20 bases in between. The V gene's germline CDR1 is SGHRS and CDR2 YFSETQ. The CDR3 totals 17 residues. CDR3 nucleotide sequence: TGCGCCAGCAGCTTGGCGGGTACCCTGGGCATGTTGGAGACCCAGTACTTC. Its protein product is CASSLAGTLGMLETQYF. The whole variable domain, filled in from reference TRBV5-1 and TRBJ2-5, reads KAGVTQTPRYLIKTRGQQVTLSCSPISGHRSVSWYQQTPGQGLQFLFEYFSETQRNKGNFPGRFSGRQFSNSRSEMNVSTLELGDSALYLCASSLAGTLGMLETQYFGPGTRLLVL.

V is TRBV12-3 or TRBV12-4 and J is TRBJ1-2, with D possibly TRBD1 on 6 matching bases. This CDR3 has 14 amino acids. V was cut by 6 bases and J by 8 bases, with 19 bases left in between. CDR3 sequence reads: CASREHRVSEGYTF. The CDR3 DNA reads TGTGCCAGCAGGGAACACAGGGTATCGGAAGGCTACACCTTC.